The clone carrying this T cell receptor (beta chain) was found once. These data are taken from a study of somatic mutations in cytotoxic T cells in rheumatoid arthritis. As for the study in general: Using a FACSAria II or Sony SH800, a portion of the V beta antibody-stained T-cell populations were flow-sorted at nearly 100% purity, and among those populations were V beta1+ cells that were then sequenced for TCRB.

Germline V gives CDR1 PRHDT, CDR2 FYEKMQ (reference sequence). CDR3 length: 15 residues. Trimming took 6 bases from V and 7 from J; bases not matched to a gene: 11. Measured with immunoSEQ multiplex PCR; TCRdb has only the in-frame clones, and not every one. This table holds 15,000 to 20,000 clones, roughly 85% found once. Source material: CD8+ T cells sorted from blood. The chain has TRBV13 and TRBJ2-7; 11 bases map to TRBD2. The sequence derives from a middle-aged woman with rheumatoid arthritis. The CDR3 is CASSLPSSGGREQYF. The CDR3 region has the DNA TGTGCCAGCAGTCTCCCCTCTAGCGGGGGGAGGGAGCAGTACTTC.